The clone carrying this TCR beta chain was found once. The target antigen is unknown. This specimen belongs to a study of cytomegalovirus exposure and HLA in healthy donors. Across the study: Sequencing of about 179 million T cells in an earlier analysis found under 120 million unique TCR beta sequences. Regarding the study as a whole: Reportedly, fewer N-insertions than the 666-donor mean appeared in an Asian-associated ancestry cluster in a later analysis.

The CDR3 is 15 amino acids. Germline values: CDR1 SEHNR, CDR2 FQNEAQ (reference sequence). The V and J ends lost 1 base and 6 bases, in that order; junction bases with no gene match: 7. The PCR used 60 Vbeta and 13 Jbeta primers. Libraries were prepared by immunoSEQ multiplex PCR; TCRdb keeps only in-frame clonotypes and omits some of them. The table records 130,000 to 150,000 clones, 73% of them present only once. This sequence was found in a human donor in good health. The sequenced material came from PBMCs. This chain uses TRBV7-9 with TRBJ2-7; 9 nucleotides line up with TRBD1. This CDR3 is CASSLGTGAEGEQYF. The DNA for the CDR3 is TGTGCCAGCAGCTTAGGGACAGGGGCGGAGGGCGAGCAGTACTTC.